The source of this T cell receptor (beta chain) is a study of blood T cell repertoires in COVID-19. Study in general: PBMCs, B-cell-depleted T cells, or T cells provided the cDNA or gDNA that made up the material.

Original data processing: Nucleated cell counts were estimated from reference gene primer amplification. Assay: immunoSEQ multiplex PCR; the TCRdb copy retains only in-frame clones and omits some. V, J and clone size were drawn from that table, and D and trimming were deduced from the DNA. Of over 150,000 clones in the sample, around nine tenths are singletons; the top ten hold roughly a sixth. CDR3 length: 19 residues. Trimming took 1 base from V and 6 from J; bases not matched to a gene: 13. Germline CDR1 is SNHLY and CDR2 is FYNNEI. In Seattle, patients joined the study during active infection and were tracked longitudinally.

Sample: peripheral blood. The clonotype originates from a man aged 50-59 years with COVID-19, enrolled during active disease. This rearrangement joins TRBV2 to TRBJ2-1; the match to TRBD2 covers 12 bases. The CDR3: CASSEETPLASGRANEQFF. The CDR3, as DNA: TGTGCCAGCAGTGAAGAAACCCCTCTTGCTAGCGGGAGGGCCAATGAGCAGTTCTTC.